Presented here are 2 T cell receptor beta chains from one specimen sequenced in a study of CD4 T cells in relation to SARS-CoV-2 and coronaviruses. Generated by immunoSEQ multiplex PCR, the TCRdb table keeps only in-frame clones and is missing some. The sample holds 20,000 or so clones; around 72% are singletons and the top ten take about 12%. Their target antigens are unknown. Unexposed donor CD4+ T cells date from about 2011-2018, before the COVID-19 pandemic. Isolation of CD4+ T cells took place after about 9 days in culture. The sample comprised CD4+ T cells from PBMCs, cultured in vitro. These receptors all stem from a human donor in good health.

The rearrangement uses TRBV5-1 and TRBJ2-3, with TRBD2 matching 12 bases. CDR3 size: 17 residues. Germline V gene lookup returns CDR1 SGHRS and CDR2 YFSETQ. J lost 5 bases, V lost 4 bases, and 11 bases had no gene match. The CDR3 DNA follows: TGCGCCAGCAGCCGACGACTAGCGGGGGACCGGGGAGATACGCAGTATTTT. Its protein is CASSRRLAGDRGDTQYF.

The CDR3 reads CASKSPGGTGELFF. The CDR3 nucleotides are TGTGCCAGCAAAAGTCCCGGGGGCACCGGGGAGCTGTTTTTT. The chain joins TRBV2 to TRBJ2-2; D possibly corresponds to TRBD2 (6 bases). The germline CDR1 and CDR2 sequences are SNHLY and FYNNEI. This CDR3 comprises 14 residues. The ends were cut back, 7 bases at V and 4 bases at J, with 13 bases in the middle.